The next 11 T cell receptor beta chains were all read from a single sample in a study of Graves' ophthalmopathy and Graves' hyperthyroidism. RNA transcripts yielded amplified TCR beta CDR3 regions. The library came from an HTBI-primed first-round RT-PCR and a second-round multiplex PCR. TCRdb ran MiXCR on the multiplex PCR reads and lists one entry per CDR3 protein. The sample comprises hundreds of thousands of distinct CDR3 sequences, over 20% of which are singletons, and 7.1% rests with the top ten. The sample comprised peripheral blood. The receptors shown here come from a woman aged 18-29 years with stable Graves' hyperthyroidism. Some clones in this sample may be carry-over from other donors' samples.

This clonotype was seen repeatedly, ten times or more. This sequence joins TRBV28 and TRBJ1-6; D remains unclear. This CDR3 spans 16 amino acids. CDR1 is MDHEN and CDR2 is SYDVKM in the germline V gene. V lost 3 bases, J lost 5 bases, and 14 bases lay in between. DNA for the CDR3: TGTGCCAGCAGTTTGGTAACAGCCCTCAATAATTCACCCCTCCACTTT. Protein sequence: CASSLVTALNNSPLHF.

This clonotype was counted only a few times. Here the CDR3 DNA reads TGTGCCAGCAGCTTAAATTTGGACGGGAAAGCTTTCTTT. This translates into CASSLNLDGKAFF. The genes are TRBV13 and TRBJ1-1; no clear D gene. The CDR3 extends over 13 amino acids. V was clipped by 2 bases and J by 9 bases, with 13 bases between them. The germline V gene has CDR1 PRHDT and CDR2 FYEKMQ (reference sequence).

This clonotype was counted at least ten times. The rearrangement links TRBV19 to TRBJ1-2; D call uncertain. Trimming took 1 base from V and 5 from J, leaving 14 bases between them. CDR1 and CDR2 from the germline V gene are LNHDA and SQIVND (reference sequence). The CDR3 spans 15 residues. In DNA form, the CDR3 reads TGTGCCAGTAGTATAGGGCGCCACGGCGGATATGGCTACACCTTC. It translates to CASSIGRHGGYGYTF.

This clonotype was seen only a few times. The gene calls are TRBV6-1 and TRBJ2-5, with 7 bases lining up with TRBD1. Looked up from germline, CDR1 is MNHNS and CDR2 is SASEGT. V gave up 2 bases and J gave up 8 bases; unmatched junction bases: 8. The CDR3 totals 14 residues. The CDR3 sequence is CASSENDRDVTQYF. The DNA of the CDR3 is TGTGCCAGCAGTGAAAACGACAGGGACGTAACCCAGTACTTC.

This clonotype was seen repeatedly, ten times or more. The chain has TRBV28 and TRBJ1-6; D call uncertain. The CDR3 covers 14 residues. The V and J ends lost 3 bases and 14 bases respectively, with 17 bases between them. The V gene's germline CDR1 is MDHEN and CDR2 SYDVKM. CDR3 DNA: TGTGCCAGCAGTTTTTCCGCAGGTTTTCCCACCCTCCACTTT. This sequence encodes CASSFSAGFPTLHF. The full variable domain, rest sourced from reference TRBV28 and TRBJ1-6, is DVKVTQSSRYLVKRTGEKVFLECVQDMDHENMFWYRQDPGLGLRLIYFSYDVKMKEKGDIPEGYSVSREKKERFSLILESASTNQTSMYLCASSFSAGFPTLHFGNGTRLTVT.

The table lists this clonotype with a few counts. V is TRBV9 and J is TRBJ1-1; D is undetermined. The length of the CDR3 is 13 residues. The V gene's germline CDR1 is SGDLS and CDR2 YYNGEE. V was shortened by 3 bases and J by 6 bases, with 12 bases between the two germline ends. DNA for the CDR3: TGTGCCAGCAGCGACCTCGGGTCGGCTGAAGCTTTCTTT. It is translated as CASSDLGSAEAFF.

This clonotype came up many times. This chain connects TRBV4-1 to TRBJ2-7; D is possibly TRBD2 (6 bases). The V and J ends lost 0 bases and 0 bases respectively, with 12 bases between them. Germline V lookup: CDR1 MGHRA, CDR2 YSYEKL. The CDR3 sequence is 16 residues long. Here the CDR3 DNA reads TGCGCCAGCAGCCAAGATCCGGGACTGCTCTCCTACGAGCAGTACTTC. Translating gives CASSQDPGLLSYEQYF.

The chain uses TRBV5-1 and TRBJ1-1; 8 bases are a match to TRBD1. The CDR3 has 14 residues. J was trimmed by 5 bases and V by 6 bases; bases with no gene match: 9. Germline V gene sequence: CDR1 SGHRS, CDR2 YFSETQ. This CDR3 is CASMTYRGGTEAFF. CDR3 nucleotides: TGCGCCAGCATGACTTACAGGGGGGGAACTGAAGCTTTCTTT. Full variable domain (rest looked up from reference TRBV5-1 and TRBJ1-1): KAGVTQTPRYLIKTRGQQVTLSCSPISGHRSVSWYQQTPGQGLQFLFEYFSETQRNKGNFPGRFSGRQFSNSRSEMNVSTLELGDSALYLCASMTYRGGTEAFFGQGTRLTVV.

This clonotype was seen many times. The chain carries TRBV2 and TRBJ2-7; 8 nucleotides match TRBD1. CDR3 length: 15 amino acids. The V and J ends lost 4 bases and 2 bases, in that order; junction bases with no gene match: 7. CDR1 SNHLY and CDR2 FYNNEI come from the germline V gene. CDR3 region: CASSGSTGDPYEQYF. The CDR3 nucleotides are TGTGCCAGCAGTGGTTCGACAGGGGACCCCTACGAGCAGTACTTC.

This clonotype was observed many times. J is TRBJ1-1 and V is TRBV12-3 or TRBV12-4; 7 positions agree with TRBD1. Trimming removed 3 bases from V and 0 bases from J; junction bases left unmatched: 4. CDR3 length equals 15 residues. The CDR3 reads CASSFGTVMNTEAFF. The CDR3 DNA reads TGTGCCAGCAGTTTCGGGACAGTCATGAACACTGAAGCTTTCTTT.

A note on this clonotype: The conserved final phenylalanine or tryptophan is absent from the CDR3, which likely points to a read error. V usage is TRBV2 and J usage is TRBJ2-2; TRBD2 is a possible D gene (5 bases). Germline values: CDR1 SNHLY, CDR2 FYNNEI. The CDR3 sequence is 14 residues long. CDR3: CASSQLDNTGELFL. The DNA of the CDR3 is TGTGCCAGCAGCCAACTAGATAACACCGGAGAGCTGTTTTTG.